This T cell receptor (beta chain) was captured by sequencing in a study of long-term antiretroviral therapy in people with HIV. Trimming pared 1 base from V and 0 bases from J, leaving 3 bases between. The CDR3 has 13 residues. CDR1 LGHNA and CDR2 YSLEER come from the germline V gene. Researchers report immunoSEQ v3.0 was run at survey level. Profiling relied on immunoSEQ multiplex PCR, and the TCRdb table lists in-frame clones only, not all of them. Of some 29,000 clones listed, more than 75% are singletons. The specimen was unsorted PBMCs, collected 0.5 years after starting antiretroviral therapy. This receptor was identified in a woman between 18 and 29 years old with HIV. This chain uses TRBV4-3 with TRBJ1-1; D uncertain. The CDR3 nucleotides read TGCGCCAGCAGCCAAGTGGTGAACACTGAAGCTTTCTTT. This sequence encodes CASSQVVNTEAFF.